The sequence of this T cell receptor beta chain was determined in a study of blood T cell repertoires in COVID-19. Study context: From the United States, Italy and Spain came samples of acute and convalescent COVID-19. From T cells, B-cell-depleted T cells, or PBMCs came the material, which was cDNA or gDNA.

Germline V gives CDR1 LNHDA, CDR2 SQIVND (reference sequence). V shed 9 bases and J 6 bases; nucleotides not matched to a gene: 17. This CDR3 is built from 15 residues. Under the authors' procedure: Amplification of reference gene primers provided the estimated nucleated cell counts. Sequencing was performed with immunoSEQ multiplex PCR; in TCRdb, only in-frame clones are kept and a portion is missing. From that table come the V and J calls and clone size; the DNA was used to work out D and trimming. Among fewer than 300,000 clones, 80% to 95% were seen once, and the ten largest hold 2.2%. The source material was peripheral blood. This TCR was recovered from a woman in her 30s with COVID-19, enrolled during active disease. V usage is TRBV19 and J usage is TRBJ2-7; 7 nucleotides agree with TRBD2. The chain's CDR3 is CASSPLGGGAGEQYF. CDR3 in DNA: TGTGCCAGCAGCCCCCTGGGGGGGGGAGCAGGCGAGCAGTACTTC.